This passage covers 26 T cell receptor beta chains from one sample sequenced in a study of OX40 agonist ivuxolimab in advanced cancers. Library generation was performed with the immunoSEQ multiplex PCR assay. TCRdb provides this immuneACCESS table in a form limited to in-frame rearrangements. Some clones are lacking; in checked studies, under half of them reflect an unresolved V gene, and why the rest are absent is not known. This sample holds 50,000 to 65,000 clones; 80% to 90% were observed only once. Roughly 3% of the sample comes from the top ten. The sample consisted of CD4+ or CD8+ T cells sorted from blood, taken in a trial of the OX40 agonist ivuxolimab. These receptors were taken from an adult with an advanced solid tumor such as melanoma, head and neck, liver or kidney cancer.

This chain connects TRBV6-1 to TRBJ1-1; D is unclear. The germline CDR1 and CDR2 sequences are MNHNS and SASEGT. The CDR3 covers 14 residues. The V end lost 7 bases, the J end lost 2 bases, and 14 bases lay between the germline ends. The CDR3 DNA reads TGTGCCAGCACCGAGGGAGGGCTCAACACTGAAGCTTTCTTT. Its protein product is CASTEGGLNTEAFF.

CDR3 residues: CASSLRDSSYNEQFF. The CDR3 DNA is TGTGCCAGCAGCTTACGGGATAGCTCCTACAATGAGCAGTTCTTC. The chain couples TRBV7-2 to TRBJ2-1; D is perhaps TRBD2 (5 bases). CDR3 size: 15 residues. V lost 2 bases, J lost 0 bases, and 8 bases lay in between. CDR1 is SGHTA, CDR2 FQGNSA, per germline. The variable domain in full, completed from reference TRBV7-2 and TRBJ2-1, reads GAGVSQSPSNKVTEKGKDVELRCDPISGHTALYWYRQSLGQGLEFLIYFQGNSAPDKSGLPSDRFSAERTGGSVSTLTIQRTQQEDSAVYLCASSLRDSSYNEQFFGPGTRLTVL.

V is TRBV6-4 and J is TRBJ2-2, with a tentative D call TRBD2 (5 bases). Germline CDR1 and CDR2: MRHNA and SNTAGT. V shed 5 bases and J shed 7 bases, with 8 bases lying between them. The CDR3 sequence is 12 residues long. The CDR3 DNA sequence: TGTGCCAGCAGTACGGGGTTCGGGGAGCTGTTTTTT. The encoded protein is CASSTGFGELFF.

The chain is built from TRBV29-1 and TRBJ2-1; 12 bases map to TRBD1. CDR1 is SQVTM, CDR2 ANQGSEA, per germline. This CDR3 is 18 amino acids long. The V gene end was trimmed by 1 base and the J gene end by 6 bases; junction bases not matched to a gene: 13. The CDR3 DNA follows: TGCAGCGTTGAAGGAGGGGACAGGGGGCTAGCCCGCCGCAATGAGCAGTTCTTC. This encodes CSVEGGDRGLARRNEQFF.

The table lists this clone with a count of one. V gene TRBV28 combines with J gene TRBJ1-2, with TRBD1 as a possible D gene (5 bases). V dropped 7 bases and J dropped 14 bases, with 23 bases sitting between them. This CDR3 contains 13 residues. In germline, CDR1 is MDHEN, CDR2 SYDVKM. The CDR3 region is CASTPRPSGAGTF. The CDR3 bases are TGTGCCAGCACCCCTCGCCCATCCGGGGCTGGGACCTTC.

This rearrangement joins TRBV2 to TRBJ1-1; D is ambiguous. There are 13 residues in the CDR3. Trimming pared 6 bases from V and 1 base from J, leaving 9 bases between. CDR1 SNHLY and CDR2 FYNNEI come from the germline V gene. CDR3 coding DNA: TGTGCCAGCAGAACTGAATCGAACACTGAAGCTTTCTTT. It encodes CASRTESNTEAFF.

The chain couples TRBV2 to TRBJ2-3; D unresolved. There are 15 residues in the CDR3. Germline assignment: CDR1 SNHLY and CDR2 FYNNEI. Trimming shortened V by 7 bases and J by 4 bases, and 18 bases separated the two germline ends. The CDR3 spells CASKGRSLWSDTQYF. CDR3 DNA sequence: TGTGCCAGCAAAGGCAGGTCTCTTTGGTCAGATACGCAGTATTTT. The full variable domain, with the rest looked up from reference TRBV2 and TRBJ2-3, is EPEVTQTPSHQVTQMGQEVILRCVPISNHLYFYWYRQILGQKVEFLVSFYNNEISEKSEIFDDQFSVERPDGSNFTLKIRSTKLEDSAMYFCASKGRSLWSDTQYFGPGTRLTVL.

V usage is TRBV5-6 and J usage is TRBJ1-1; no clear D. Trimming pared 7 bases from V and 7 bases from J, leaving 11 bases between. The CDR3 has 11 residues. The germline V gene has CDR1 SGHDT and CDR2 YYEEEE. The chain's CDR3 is CASQFQREAFF. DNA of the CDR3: TGTGCCAGCCAATTTCAGCGTGAAGCTTTCTTT. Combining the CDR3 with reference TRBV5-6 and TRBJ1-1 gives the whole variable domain DAGVTQSPTHLIKTRGQQVTLRCSPKSGHDTVSWYQQALGQGPQFIFQYYEEEERQRGNFPDRFSGHQFPNYSSELNVNALLLGDSALYLCASQFQREAFFGQGTRLTVV.

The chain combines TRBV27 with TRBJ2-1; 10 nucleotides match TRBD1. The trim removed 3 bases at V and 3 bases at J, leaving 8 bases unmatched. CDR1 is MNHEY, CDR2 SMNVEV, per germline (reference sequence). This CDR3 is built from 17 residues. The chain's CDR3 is CASSFSGQGELYNEQFF. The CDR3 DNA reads TGTGCCAGCAGTTTTAGCGGACAGGGGGAACTCTACAATGAGCAGTTCTTC.

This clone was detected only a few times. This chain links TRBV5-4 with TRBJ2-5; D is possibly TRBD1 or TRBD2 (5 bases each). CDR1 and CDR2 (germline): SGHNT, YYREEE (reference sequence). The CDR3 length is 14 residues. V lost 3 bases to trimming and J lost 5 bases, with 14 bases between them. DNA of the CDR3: TGTGCCAGCAGCTCAGGGTCTAGCATGGAGACCCAGTACTTC. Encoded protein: CASSSGSSMETQYF.

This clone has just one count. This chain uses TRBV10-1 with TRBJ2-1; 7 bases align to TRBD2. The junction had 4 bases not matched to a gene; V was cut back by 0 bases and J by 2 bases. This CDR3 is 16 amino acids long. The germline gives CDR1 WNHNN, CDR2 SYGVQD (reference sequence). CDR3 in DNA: TGCGCCAGCAGTGAGTCGGGGAGGGCCCCCTACAATGAGCAGTTCTTC. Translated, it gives CASSESGRAPYNEQFF.

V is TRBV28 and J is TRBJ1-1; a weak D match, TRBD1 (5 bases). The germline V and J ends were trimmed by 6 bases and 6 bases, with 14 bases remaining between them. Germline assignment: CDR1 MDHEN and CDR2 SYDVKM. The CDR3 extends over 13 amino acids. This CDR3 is CASRGTGVSEAFF. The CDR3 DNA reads TGTGCCAGCAGAGGGACGGGGGTATCTGAAGCTTTCTTT.

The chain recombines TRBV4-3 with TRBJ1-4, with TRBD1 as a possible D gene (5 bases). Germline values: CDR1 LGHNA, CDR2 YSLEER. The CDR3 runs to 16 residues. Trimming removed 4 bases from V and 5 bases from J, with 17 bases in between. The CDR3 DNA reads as TGCGCCAGCAGCCCACACACCGGGACGAAAAATGAAAAACTGTTTTTT. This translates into CASSPHTGTKNEKLFF.

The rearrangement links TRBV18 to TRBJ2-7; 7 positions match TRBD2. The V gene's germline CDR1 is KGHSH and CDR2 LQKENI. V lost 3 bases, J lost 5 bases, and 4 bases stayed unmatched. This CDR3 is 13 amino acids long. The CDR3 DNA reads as TGTGCCAGCTCACCCGGGGGGAGTGACGAGCAGTACTTC. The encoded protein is CASSPGGSDEQYF.

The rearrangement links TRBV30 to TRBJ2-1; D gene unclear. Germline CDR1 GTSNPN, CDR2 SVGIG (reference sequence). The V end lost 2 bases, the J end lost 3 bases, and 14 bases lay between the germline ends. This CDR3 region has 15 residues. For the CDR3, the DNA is TGTGCCTGGAGTCCCGCTAGACGCTTCTACAATGAGCAGTTCTTC. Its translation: CAWSPARRFYNEQFF.

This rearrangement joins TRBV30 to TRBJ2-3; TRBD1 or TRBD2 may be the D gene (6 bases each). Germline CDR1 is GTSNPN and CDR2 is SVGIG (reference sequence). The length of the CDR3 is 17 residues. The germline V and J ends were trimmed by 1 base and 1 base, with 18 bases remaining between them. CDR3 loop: CAWSALTGAPGTDTQYF. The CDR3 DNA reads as TGTGCCTGGAGTGCCCTAACGGGGGCGCCGGGCACAGATACGCAGTATTTT.

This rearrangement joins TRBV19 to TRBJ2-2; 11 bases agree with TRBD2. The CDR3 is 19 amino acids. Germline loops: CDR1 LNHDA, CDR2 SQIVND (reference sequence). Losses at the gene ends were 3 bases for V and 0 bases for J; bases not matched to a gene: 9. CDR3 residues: CASSMALTSGASNTGELFF. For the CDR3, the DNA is TGTGCCAGTAGTATGGCCCTGACTAGCGGGGCCTCGAACACCGGGGAGCTGTTTTTT.

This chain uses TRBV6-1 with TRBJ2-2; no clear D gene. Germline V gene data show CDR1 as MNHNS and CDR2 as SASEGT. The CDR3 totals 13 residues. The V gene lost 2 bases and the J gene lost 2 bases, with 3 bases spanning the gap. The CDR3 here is CASSESNTGELFF. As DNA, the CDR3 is TGTGCCAGCAGTGAAAGTAACACCGGGGAGCTGTTTTTT.

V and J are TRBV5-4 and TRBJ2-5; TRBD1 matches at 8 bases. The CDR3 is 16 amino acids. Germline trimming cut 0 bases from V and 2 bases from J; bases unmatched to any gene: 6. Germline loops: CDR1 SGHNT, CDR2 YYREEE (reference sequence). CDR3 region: CASSLDRGSEQETQYF. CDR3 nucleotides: TGTGCCAGCAGCTTGGACAGGGGGAGTGAACAAGAGACCCAGTACTTC.

The CDR3 DNA is TGTGCCAGCTCACCAGGGGAGACAGGGGCCTACGAGCAGTACTTC. It is translated as CASSPGETGAYEQYF. The chain joins TRBV18 to TRBJ2-7, with 8 bases lining up with TRBD1. The V gene's germline CDR1 is KGHSH and CDR2 LQKENI. CDR3 size: 15 residues. Germline trimming cut 2 bases from V and 2 bases from J; bases unmatched to any gene: 5.

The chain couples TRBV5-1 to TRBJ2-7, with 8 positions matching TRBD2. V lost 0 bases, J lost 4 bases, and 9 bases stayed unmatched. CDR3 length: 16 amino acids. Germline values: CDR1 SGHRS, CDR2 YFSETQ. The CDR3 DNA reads TGCGCCAGCAGCTTGGAGGCGGGAGGCCAGGGGTACGAGCAGTACTTC. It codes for CASSLEAGGQGYEQYF.

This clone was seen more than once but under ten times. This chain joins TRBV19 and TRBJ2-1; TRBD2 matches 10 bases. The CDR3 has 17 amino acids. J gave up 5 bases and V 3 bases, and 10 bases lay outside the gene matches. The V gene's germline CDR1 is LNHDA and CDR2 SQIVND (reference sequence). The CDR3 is CASSMTTTSGINNEQFF. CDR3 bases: TGTGCCAGTAGTATGACTACCACTAGCGGGATAAACAATGAGCAGTTCTTC.

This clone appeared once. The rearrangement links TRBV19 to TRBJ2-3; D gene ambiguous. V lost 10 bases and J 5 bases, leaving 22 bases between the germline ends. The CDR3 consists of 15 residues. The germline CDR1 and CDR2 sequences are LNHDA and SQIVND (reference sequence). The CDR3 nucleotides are TGTGCCACTCGAAACACGCAAAAGGATCTAGATACGCAGTATTTT. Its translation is CATRNTQKDLDTQYF.

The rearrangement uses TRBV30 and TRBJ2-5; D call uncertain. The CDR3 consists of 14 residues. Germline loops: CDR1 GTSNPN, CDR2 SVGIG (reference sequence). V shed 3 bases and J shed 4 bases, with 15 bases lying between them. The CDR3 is CAWSFTARAETQYF. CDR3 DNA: TGTGCCTGGAGCTTCACAGCCCGAGCAGAGACCCAGTACTTC.

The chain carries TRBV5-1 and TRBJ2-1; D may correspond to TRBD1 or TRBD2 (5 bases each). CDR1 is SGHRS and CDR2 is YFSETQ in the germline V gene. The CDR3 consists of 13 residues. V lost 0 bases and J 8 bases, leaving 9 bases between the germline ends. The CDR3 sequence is CASSLGQGHEQFF. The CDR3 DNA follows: TGCGCCAGCAGCTTGGGGCAGGGACATGAGCAGTTCTTC.

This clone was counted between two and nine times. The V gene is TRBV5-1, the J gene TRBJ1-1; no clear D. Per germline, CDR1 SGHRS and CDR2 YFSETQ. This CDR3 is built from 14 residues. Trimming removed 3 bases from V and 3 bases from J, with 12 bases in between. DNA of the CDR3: TGCGCCAGCAGCTCTGGATGGGCGGACACTGAAGCTTTCTTT. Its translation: CASSSGWADTEAFF.